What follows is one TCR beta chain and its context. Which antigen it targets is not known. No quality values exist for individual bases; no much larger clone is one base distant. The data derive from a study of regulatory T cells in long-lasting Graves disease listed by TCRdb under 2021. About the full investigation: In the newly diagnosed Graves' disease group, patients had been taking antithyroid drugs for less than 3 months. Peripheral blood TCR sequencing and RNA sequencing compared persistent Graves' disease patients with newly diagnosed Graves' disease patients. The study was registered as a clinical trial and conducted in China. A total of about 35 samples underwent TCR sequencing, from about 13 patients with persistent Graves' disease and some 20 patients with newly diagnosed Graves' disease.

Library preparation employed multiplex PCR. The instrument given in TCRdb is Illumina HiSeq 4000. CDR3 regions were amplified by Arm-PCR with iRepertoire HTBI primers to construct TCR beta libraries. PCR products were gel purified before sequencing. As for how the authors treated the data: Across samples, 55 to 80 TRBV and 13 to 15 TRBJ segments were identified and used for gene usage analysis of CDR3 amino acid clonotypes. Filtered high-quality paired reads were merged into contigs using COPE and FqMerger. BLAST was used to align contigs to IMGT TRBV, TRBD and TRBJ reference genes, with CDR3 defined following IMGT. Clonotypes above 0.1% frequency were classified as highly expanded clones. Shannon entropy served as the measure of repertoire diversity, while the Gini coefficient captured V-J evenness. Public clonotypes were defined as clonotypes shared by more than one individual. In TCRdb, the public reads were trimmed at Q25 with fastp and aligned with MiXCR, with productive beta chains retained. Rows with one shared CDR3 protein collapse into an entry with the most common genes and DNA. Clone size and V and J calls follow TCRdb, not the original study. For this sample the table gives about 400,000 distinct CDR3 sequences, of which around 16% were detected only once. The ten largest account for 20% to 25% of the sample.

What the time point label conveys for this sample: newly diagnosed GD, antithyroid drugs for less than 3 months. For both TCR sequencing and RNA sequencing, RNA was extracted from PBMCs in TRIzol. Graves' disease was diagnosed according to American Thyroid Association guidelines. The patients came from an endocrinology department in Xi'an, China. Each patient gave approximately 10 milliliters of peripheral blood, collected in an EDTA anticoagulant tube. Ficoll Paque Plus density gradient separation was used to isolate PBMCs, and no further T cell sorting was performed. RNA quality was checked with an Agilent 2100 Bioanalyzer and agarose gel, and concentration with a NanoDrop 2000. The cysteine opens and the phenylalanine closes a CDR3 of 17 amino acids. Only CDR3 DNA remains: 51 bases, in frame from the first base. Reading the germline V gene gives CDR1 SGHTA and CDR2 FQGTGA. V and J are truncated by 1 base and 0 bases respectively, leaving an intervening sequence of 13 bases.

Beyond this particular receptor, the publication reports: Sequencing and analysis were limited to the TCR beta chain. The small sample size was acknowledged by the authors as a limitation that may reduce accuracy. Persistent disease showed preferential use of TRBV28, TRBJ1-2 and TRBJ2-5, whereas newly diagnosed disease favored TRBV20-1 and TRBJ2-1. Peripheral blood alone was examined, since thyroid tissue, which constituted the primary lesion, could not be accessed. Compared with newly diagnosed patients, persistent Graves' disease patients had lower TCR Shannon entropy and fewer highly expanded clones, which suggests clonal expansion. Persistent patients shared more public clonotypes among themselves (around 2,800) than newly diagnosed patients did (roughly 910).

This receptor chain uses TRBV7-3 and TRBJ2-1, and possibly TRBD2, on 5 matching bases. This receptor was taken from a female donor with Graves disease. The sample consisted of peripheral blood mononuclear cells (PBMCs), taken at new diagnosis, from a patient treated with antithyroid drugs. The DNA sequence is TGTGCCAGCAGCTTAAGGGTCCAGCGGAGCTCCTACAATGAGCAGTTCTTC. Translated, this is CASSLRVQRSSYNEQFF.